Listed here are 15 T cell receptor beta chains from one sample, sequenced in a study of blood T cell repertoires in COVID-19. Assay used: immunoSEQ multiplex PCR; TCRdb lists only in-frame clones, some missing. The sample has 150,000 to 200,000 clones, over 75% seen once. Material: peripheral blood. These receptors all come from a woman in her 70s with acute or convalescent COVID-19.

The rearrangement links TRBV5-1 to TRBJ1-2; 8 bases map to TRBD1. This CDR3 comprises 14 residues. The junction had 6 bases not matched to a gene; V was cut back by 3 bases and J by 5 bases. The germline V gene has CDR1 SGHRS and CDR2 YFSETQ. The CDR3 protein is CASSSRRTGYGYTF. The DNA for the CDR3 is TGCGCCAGCAGCTCCCGCCGGACAGGGTATGGCTACACCTTC.

V usage is TRBV6-2 or TRBV6-3 and J usage is TRBJ2-7, with a possible D match to TRBD2 (6 bases). Deletions cut 5 bases from V and 0 bases from J, with 11 bases between. The germline V gene has CDR1 MNHEY and CDR2 SVGEGT. The CDR3 is made up of 14 amino acids. The DNA of the CDR3 is TGTGCCAGCAGTGATCTAGCGCGCTCCTACGAGCAGTACTTC. This sequence encodes CASSDLARSYEQYF.

The V call is TRBV11-3, the J call TRBJ2-1, with 10 bases lining up with TRBD1. CDR3 length: 17 residues. With 4 bases clipped from V and 6 bases from J, the junction kept 12 bases outside the gene matches. CDR1 and CDR2 from the germline V gene are SGHNT and YENEEA. CDR3 loop: CASSSDPGTGASNEQFF. DNA for the CDR3: TGTGCCAGCAGCTCAGATCCCGGGACAGGGGCCAGCAATGAGCAGTTCTTC.

This clone was observed a few times. CDR3 loop: CASSERGQAFYEQYF. The CDR3 DNA reads as TGTGCCAGCAGTGAACGGGGACAGGCCTTCTACGAGCAGTACTTC. The rearrangement joins TRBV2 to TRBJ2-7, with 8 bases fitting TRBD1. Germline values: CDR1 SNHLY, CDR2 FYNNEI. J was trimmed by 3 bases and V by 2 bases; bases with no gene match: 6. The CDR3 extends over 15 amino acids.

The V call is TRBV29-1, the J call TRBJ2-3, with TRBD1 identical over 7 bases. CDR3 length equals 16 residues. Germline V gene data show CDR1 as SQVTM and CDR2 as ANQGSEA. The V segment lost 7 bases and the J segment 1 base; nucleotides outside the gene matches: 14. DNA of the CDR3: TGCAGCGCTACAGTCGACAGGGAGAGGGGCACAGATACGCAGTATTTT. Translating gives CSATVDRERGTDTQYF.

The CDR3 bases are TGTGCCAGCAGCCCCAGCGGGAGTGGTCGCTACAATGAGCAGTTCTTC. It is translated as CASSPSGSGRYNEQFF. The V call is TRBV7-9, the J call TRBJ2-1; 8 nucleotides line up with TRBD2. The germline gives CDR1 SEHNR, CDR2 FQNEAQ (reference sequence). This CDR3 has 16 residues. The V segment lost 5 bases and the J segment 3 bases; nucleotides outside the gene matches: 9.

V usage is TRBV5-1 and J usage is TRBJ2-2, with D possibly matching TRBD1 (6 bases). The CDR3 runs to 16 residues. Germline-derived CDR1 and CDR2 are SGHRS and YFSETQ. V shed 4 bases and J shed 4 bases, with 17 bases lying between them. CDR3 sequence reads: CASSPRTAAPTGELFF. CDR3 nucleotide sequence: TGCGCCAGCAGCCCTAGGACAGCAGCCCCCACCGGGGAGCTGTTTTTT.

This sequence joins TRBV24-1 and TRBJ2-7, with a tentative D call TRBD2 (5 bases). The germline gives CDR1 KGHDR, CDR2 SFDVKD. CDR3 length: 16 residues. V was pared by 9 bases and J by 0 bases, with 20 bases between. The CDR3 loop reads CATFARVRVLSYEQYF. The CDR3 DNA is TGTGCCACCTTTGCGAGGGTACGAGTTCTCTCCTACGAGCAGTACTTC.

This sequence joins TRBV27 and TRBJ2-7; no clear D. Trimming stripped 6 bases from V and 2 bases from J, with 11 bases between. Germline CDR1 MNHEY, CDR2 SMNVEV (reference sequence). The CDR3 is 13 residues long. The CDR3 is CASRPTGTYEQYF. In nucleotides, the CDR3 is TGTGCCAGCAGACCGACGGGTACCTACGAGCAGTACTTC.

This chain uses TRBV21-1 with TRBJ1-5; the D call in the table, TRBD1, was not verified against the DNA. TRBV21-1 is assigned pseudogene status. There are 15 residues in the CDR3. This CDR3 reads CASSNIEGVNQPQHF. The DNA of the CDR3 is TGTGCCAGCAGCAATATAGAAGGGGTCAATCAGCCCCAGCATTTT.

This clone was detected only once. The CDR3 loop reads CASSPDITYSPLHF. Here the CDR3 DNA reads TGCGCCAGCAGCCCCGACATCACATATTCACCCCTCCACTTT. V gene TRBV5-1 combines with J gene TRBJ1-6; D gene ambiguous. V gave up 4 bases and J gave up 8 bases, with 13 bases separating them. This CDR3 is built from 14 residues. The germline CDR1 and CDR2 sequences are SGHRS and YFSETQ.

This rearrangement joins TRBV3-1 (or the pseudogene TRBV3-2) to TRBJ2-1; TRBD1 is a possible D gene (5 bases). The length of the CDR3 is 15 residues. Germline V CDR1 and CDR2: LGHDT, YNNKEL (reference sequence). V lost 1 base to trimming and J lost 2 bases, with 9 bases between them. CDR3 nucleotides: TGTGCCAGCAGCCAAGGTCCCAGGGCCTACAATGAGCAGTTCTTC. It encodes CASSQGPRAYNEQFF.

The rearrangement uses TRBV7-2 and TRBJ2-7; tentative D call: TRBD2 (6 bases). This CDR3 spans 13 amino acids. CDR1 and CDR2 from the germline V gene are SGHTA and FQGNSA. Trimming stripped 1 base from V and 4 bases from J, with 8 bases between. For the CDR3, the DNA is TGTGCCAGCAGCTTAGAGGAGGGGTACGAGCAGTACTTC. Its translation is CASSLEEGYEQYF.

CDR3 region: CASRSGTGGLNTEAFF. The CDR3 nucleotides are TGTGCCAGCAGATCCGGGACAGGGGGCTTGAACACTGAAGCTTTCTTT. The chain uses TRBV27 and TRBJ1-1, with 12 bases fitting TRBD1. After removal of 6 bases from V and 0 bases from J, the junction contained 5 bases not matched to a gene. The CDR3 has 16 amino acids. The germline V gene encodes CDR1 MNHEY and CDR2 SMNVEV (reference sequence).

A few counts support this clone. The V gene is TRBV6-1, the J gene TRBJ2-2; no reliable D call. Trimming removed 2 bases at V and 1 base at J, with 5 bases between. Germline V gene data show CDR1 as MNHNS and CDR2 as SASEGT. The CDR3 sequence is 14 residues long. DNA for the CDR3: TGTGCCAGCAGTGAACACTGGAACACCGGGGAGCTGTTTTTT. Its protein is CASSEHWNTGELFF.